Listed below are T cell receptor beta chains from one sample, sequenced in a study of neurological immune-mediated disorders. A single record per CDR3 protein comes from TCRdb applying MiXCR to the 5' RACE reads. The data hold approximately 19,000 distinct CDR3 sequences, with approximately 7.9% observed a single time. Sequencing used CD8+ T cells from blood. The receptors derive from a woman aged 25 to 39 with HTLV-1-associated myelopathy (HAM/TSP). Both conserved end residues are part of each CDR3. The D gene is left open where the match is weak. A clone size is listed for some rows: how often the clone was seen (once, few, many), or a class if it is expanded.

D gene: NA; J gene: TRBJ2-7; V gene: TRBV21-1; clone size: many; CDR3 DNA: TGTGCCAGCAGCAAGTTTGGAGTTCAGACAATGCTAATCTACGAGCAGTACTTC; CDR3 protein: CASSKFGVQTMLIYEQYF
D gene: NA; J gene: TRBJ2-6; V gene: TRBV9; clone size: many; CDR3 DNA: TGTGCCAGCAGCGTAGCTCTCCTCTCTGGGGCCAACGTCCTGACTTTC; CDR3 protein: CASSVALLSGANVLTF
D gene: NA; J gene: TRBJ1-4; V gene: TRBV20-1; clone size: many; CDR3 DNA: TGCAGTGCGGTCGGCGGGGGAGGAAAACTGTTTTTT; CDR3 protein: CSAVGGGGKLFF
D gene: NA; J gene: TRBJ2-1; V gene: TRBV20-1; clone size: many; CDR3 DNA: TGCAGTGCTAGAGATATAGCGGTTTCCTACAATGAGCAGTTCTTC; CDR3 protein: CSARDIAVSYNEQFF
D gene: TRBD1; J gene: TRBJ2-7; V gene: TRBV19; clone size: NA; CDR3 DNA: TGTGCCAGTAGTCCCAGGACAGGCCCCTATCCCTACGAGCAGTACTTC; CDR3 protein: CASSPRTGPYPYEQYF
D gene: TRBD1; J gene: TRBJ2-7; V gene: TRBV3-1; clone size: many; CDR3 DNA: TGTGCCAGCAGCCAAGGCAGGGGGACCTACGAGCAGTACTTC; CDR3 protein: CASSQGRGTYEQYF
D gene: NA; J gene: TRBJ2-3; V gene: TRBV5-1; clone size: many; CDR3 DNA: TGCGCCAGCAGCTGGGATACAGATACGCAGTATTTT; CDR3 protein: CASSWDTDTQYF
D gene: TRBD1; J gene: TRBJ2-2; V gene: TRBV6-4; clone size: many; CDR3 DNA: TGTGCCAGCAGTGAATCGGACAGGGTCACCGGGGAGCTGTTTTTT; CDR3 protein: CASSESDRVTGELFF
D gene: NA; J gene: TRBJ1-1; V gene: TRBV7-9; clone size: many; CDR3 DNA: TGTGCCAGCAGCCCCCTCGGGGGCGCTTACACTGAAGCTTTCTTT; CDR3 protein: CASSPLGGAYTEAFF
D gene: TRBD1; J gene: TRBJ2-3; V gene: TRBV6-5; clone size: many; CDR3 DNA: TGTGCCAGCAGTTACTTTCCAGGGACAGGGGGCCCAGATACGCAGTATTTT; CDR3 protein: CASSYFPGTGGPDTQYF
D gene: TRBD1; J gene: TRBJ1-2; V gene: TRBV20-1; clone size: many; CDR3 DNA: TGCAGTGCTAGAGATAGGGGGCTTACCTATGGCTACACCTTC; CDR3 protein: CSARDRGLTYGYTF
D gene: NA; J gene: TRBJ2-7; V gene: TRBV7-9; clone size: many; CDR3 DNA: TGTGCCAGCAGCCTGGGACCGGGTTCTGGTTACGAGCAGTACTTC; CDR3 protein: CASSLGPGSGYEQYF
D gene: NA; J gene: TRBJ1-1; V gene: TRBV7-9; clone size: many; CDR3 DNA: TGTGCCAGCAGCTTTGGGGGGGAGGCTTTCTTT; CDR3 protein: CASSFGGEAFF
D gene: NA; J gene: TRBJ1-1; V gene: TRBV5-6; clone size: many; CDR3 DNA: TGTGCCAGCAGCTCGATGGTTGAAGCTTTCTTT; CDR3 protein: CASSSMVEAFF
D gene: NA; J gene: TRBJ1-2; V gene: TRBV20-1; clone size: many; CDR3 DNA: TGCAGTGCTAGAGAAGAGGGTACACGGGATGGCTACACCTTC; CDR3 protein: CSAREEGTRDGYTF
D gene: TRBD2; J gene: TRBJ2-7; V gene: TRBV20-1; clone size: many; CDR3 DNA: TGCAGTGCTAGGGATGAGGGCGGGGGGTACTACGAGCAGTACTTC; CDR3 protein: CSARDEGGGYYEQYF
D gene: NA; J gene: TRBJ2-3; V gene: TRBV5-1; clone size: many; CDR3 DNA: TGCGCCAGCAGCTTGGAGAGGACATCAGATACGCAGTATTTT; CDR3 protein: CASSLERTSDTQYF
D gene: TRBD1; J gene: TRBJ1-2; V gene: TRBV5-1; clone size: many; CDR3 DNA: TGCGCCAGCAGCGACCGACAGGGATCCTATGGCTACACCTTC; CDR3 protein: CASSDRQGSYGYTF
D gene: NA; J gene: TRBJ2-2; V gene: TRBV29-1; clone size: many; CDR3 DNA: TGCAGCGCCGACATGTCAGACACCGGGGAGCTGTTTTTT; CDR3 protein: CSADMSDTGELFF
D gene: NA; J gene: TRBJ1-1; V gene: TRBV12-3/TRBV12-4; clone size: many; CDR3 DNA: TGTGCCAGCAGTTTCTCGGGGGCTGAAGCTTTCTTT; CDR3 protein: CASSFSGAEAFF
D gene: TRBD1; J gene: TRBJ2-7; V gene: TRBV20-1; clone size: many; CDR3 DNA: TGCAGTGCTAGAGATTATCCAGGGGGCAGCGAGCAGTACTTC; CDR3 protein: CSARDYPGGSEQYF
D gene: TRBD2; J gene: TRBJ2-1; V gene: TRBV11-3; clone size: many; CDR3 DNA: TGTGCCAGCAGCCCGGGACTAGCGGTCTACAATGAGCAGTTCTTC; CDR3 protein: CASSPGLAVYNEQFF
D gene: NA; J gene: TRBJ2-1; V gene: TRBV7-9; clone size: many; CDR3 DNA: TGTGCCAGCAGCTTGATCCAGGGGTCCTACAATGAGCAGTTCTTC; CDR3 protein: CASSLIQGSYNEQFF
D gene: TRBD1; J gene: TRBJ1-2; V gene: TRBV20-1; clone size: many; CDR3 DNA: TGCAGTGCTGAGGATCCGGGACAGGACCTCTATGGCTACACCTTC; CDR3 protein: CSAEDPGQDLYGYTF
D gene: NA; J gene: TRBJ1-5; V gene: TRBV20-1; clone size: many; CDR3 DNA: TGCAGTGCCACCGGACAGAGCAATCAGCCCCAGCATTTT; CDR3 protein: CSATGQSNQPQHF
D gene: TRBD2; J gene: TRBJ2-1; V gene: TRBV9; clone size: medium-sized; CDR3 DNA: TGTGCCAGCAGCGTAGCGCTAGCGGGGGACAATGAGCAGTTCTTC; CDR3 protein: CASSVALAGDNEQFF
D gene: TRBD1; J gene: TRBJ2-3; V gene: TRBV10-3; clone size: medium-sized; CDR3 DNA: TGTGCCATCAGATTAGACAGGGCGGAGACAGATACGCAGTATTTT; CDR3 protein: CAIRLDRAETDTQYF
D gene: NA; J gene: TRBJ1-2; V gene: TRBV7-8; clone size: many; CDR3 DNA: TGTGCCAGCAGCTTAGAGTACGGTTCTCTACTGAATGGCTACACCTTC; CDR3 protein: CASSLEYGSLLNGYTF
D gene: NA; J gene: TRBJ1-3; V gene: TRBV15; clone size: NA; CDR3 DNA: TGTGCCACCAGCAGCGAGGCAGGGTCTGGAAACACCATATATTTT; CDR3 protein: CATSSEAGSGNTIYF
D gene: NA; J gene: TRBJ1-1; V gene: TRBV19; clone size: few; CDR3 DNA: TGTGCCAGTAGTACCGGCCCAACAGACGCTTTCTTT; CDR3 protein: CASSTGPTDAFF
D gene: TRBD2; J gene: TRBJ2-3; V gene: TRBV6-1; clone size: many; CDR3 DNA: TGTGCCAGCAGTGAAAGGAGCGGCGGGGGGCCGGGGGATACGCAGTATTTT; CDR3 protein: CASSERSGGGPGDTQYF
D gene: NA; J gene: TRBJ1-1; V gene: TRBV6-5; clone size: few; CDR3 DNA: TGTGCCAGCAGTTACTCGGGACCCAGGTCGGACACTGAAGCTTTCTTT; CDR3 protein: CASSYSGPRSDTEAFF
D gene: NA; J gene: TRBJ2-7; V gene: TRBV7-8; clone size: many; CDR3 DNA: TGTGCCAGCAGCCTAACCACCTACGAGCAGTACTTC; CDR3 protein: CASSLTTYEQYF
D gene: TRBD2; J gene: TRBJ2-3; V gene: TRBV6-5; clone size: many; CDR3 DNA: TGTGCCAGCAGTTACTCACCCCTAGCGGGGGGGACTAGCACAGATACGCAGTATTTT; CDR3 protein: CASSYSPLAGGTSTDTQYF
D gene: TRBD2; J gene: TRBJ2-7; V gene: TRBV7-8; clone size: many; CDR3 DNA: TGTGCCAGCAGCGGACTAGCGCCGACCTACGAGCAGTACTTC; CDR3 protein: CASSGLAPTYEQYF
D gene: NA; J gene: TRBJ2-2; V gene: TRBV27; clone size: many; CDR3 DNA: TGTGCCAGCAGTTTACCCAACGGCGGGGAGCTGTTTTTT; CDR3 protein: CASSLPNGGELFF
D gene: NA; J gene: TRBJ2-6; V gene: TRBV5-1; clone size: many; CDR3 DNA: TGCGCCAGCAGCCCCGCCATCGTGGGGACTGGGGCCAACGTCCTGACTTTC; CDR3 protein: CASSPAIVGTGANVLTF
D gene: NA; J gene: TRBJ2-2; V gene: TRBV13; clone size: many; CDR3 DNA: TGTGCCAGCAGCTACAGGACAGACGGCGGGGAGCTGTTTTTT; CDR3 protein: CASSYRTDGGELFF
D gene: TRBD1; J gene: TRBJ1-1; V gene: TRBV10-3; clone size: few; CDR3 DNA: TGTGCCATCAGTGAGTCCGGGGACAGTCTGAACACTGAAGCTTTCTTT; CDR3 protein: CAISESGDSLNTEAFF
D gene: NA; J gene: TRBJ2-7; V gene: TRBV9; clone size: many; CDR3 DNA: TGTGCCAGCAGCGTAGGGGACGGAAACTCCTACGAGCAGTACTTC; CDR3 protein: CASSVGDGNSYEQYF
D gene: TRBD1; J gene: TRBJ1-5; V gene: TRBV5-6; clone size: many; CDR3 DNA: TGTGCCAGCAGCTTGTGGGGACAGGGGGTCAATCAGCCCCAGCATTTT; CDR3 protein: CASSLWGQGVNQPQHF
D gene: NA; J gene: TRBJ2-7; V gene: TRBV2; clone size: many; CDR3 DNA: TGTGCCAGCAGTGATAGTCTAGACTTTATCGGTTACGAGCAGTACTTC; CDR3 protein: CASSDSLDFIGYEQYF